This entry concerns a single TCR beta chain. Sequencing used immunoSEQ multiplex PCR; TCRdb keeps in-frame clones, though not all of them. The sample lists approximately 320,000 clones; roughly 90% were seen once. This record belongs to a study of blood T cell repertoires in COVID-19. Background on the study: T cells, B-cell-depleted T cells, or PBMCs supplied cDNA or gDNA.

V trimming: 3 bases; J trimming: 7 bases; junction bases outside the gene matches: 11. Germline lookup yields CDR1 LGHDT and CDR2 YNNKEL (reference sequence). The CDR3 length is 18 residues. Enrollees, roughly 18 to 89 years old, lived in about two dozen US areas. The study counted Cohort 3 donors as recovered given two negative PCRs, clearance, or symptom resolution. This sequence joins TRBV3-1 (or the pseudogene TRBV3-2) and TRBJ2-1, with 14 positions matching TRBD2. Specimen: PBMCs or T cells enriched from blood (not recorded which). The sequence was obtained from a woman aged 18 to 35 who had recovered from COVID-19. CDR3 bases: TGTGCCAGCAGCCATATAAACCGCGGGACTAGCGGGAGTAATGAGCAGTTCTTC. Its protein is CASSHINRGTSGSNEQFF.